This record looks at one T cell receptor beta chain sequence and its context. This sample was included in a study of blood T cell repertoires in COVID-19. Study as a whole: Researchers got acute and convalescent COVID-19 samples from the United States, Italy and Spain. Sample material is recorded as cDNA or gDNA derived from T cells, B-cell-depleted T cells, or PBMCs.

The CDR3 has 11 residues. The junction had 2 bases not matched to a gene; V was cut back by 8 bases and J by 5 bases. In germline, CDR1 is SNHLY, CDR2 FYNNEI. Original processing methods: Counts of nucleated cells, estimated from reference gene primer amplification, were obtained. Only in-frame clones appear in the TCRdb table, and some are missing; sequencing was by immunoSEQ multiplex PCR. V, J and clone size are those of that table, while D and trimming were read from the DNA. The data show 200,000 to 300,000 clones, approximately 90% seen once. Material: peripheral blood. This sequence was found in a woman aged 40 to 50 with acute or convalescent COVID-19. V is TRBV2 and J is TRBJ2-5, with TRBD2 matching over 7 bases. CDR3 residues: CASGLGETQYF. CDR3 DNA sequence: TGTGCCAGCGGACTAGGGGAGACCCAGTACTTC.